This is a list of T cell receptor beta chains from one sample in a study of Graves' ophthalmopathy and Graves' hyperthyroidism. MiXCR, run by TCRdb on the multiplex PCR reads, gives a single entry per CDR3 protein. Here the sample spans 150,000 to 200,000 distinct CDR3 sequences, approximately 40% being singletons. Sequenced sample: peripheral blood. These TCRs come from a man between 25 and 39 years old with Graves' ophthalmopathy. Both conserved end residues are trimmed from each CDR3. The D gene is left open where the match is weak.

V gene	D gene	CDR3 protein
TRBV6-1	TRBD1	ASRSGTGLGPQH
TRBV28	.	ASSFGSYRYGYT
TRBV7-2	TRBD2	ASSLGAERGGETQY
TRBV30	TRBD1	AWTSWTGGSPLH
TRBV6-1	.	ASSDRVAGANVLT
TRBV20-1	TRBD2	SARGSGNGYEQY
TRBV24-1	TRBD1	ATSDPDRGVETQY
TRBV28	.	ASSFQYEQY
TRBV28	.	ASSPNDRFETQY
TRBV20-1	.	SARVGGQPQH
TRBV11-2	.	ASSVRGSDGPYEQY
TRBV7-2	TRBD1	ASSSYRGEQY
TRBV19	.	ASSAMGDYGYT
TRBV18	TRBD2	ASSQSTGGAHEQY
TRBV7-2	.	ASSYRASNYGYT
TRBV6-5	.	ASSYQSPTPYEQY
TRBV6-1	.	ATRRGVEQPQH